This passage covers 2 T cell receptor beta chains from one sample sequenced in a study of shared clonotypes between healthy human individuals. Generated by immunoSEQ multiplex PCR, the TCRdb table keeps only in-frame clones and is missing some. Of about 1.1 million clones in the sample, 75% to 85% are singletons; the top ten hold 0.52%. The sequenced sample was memory CD4+ T cells from PBMCs. Subset meaning: CD45RA-negative fraction. These receptors all come from a man aged 18-30 years in good health. Some clones in this sample may be carry-over from other donors' samples.

The genes are TRBV28 and TRBJ2-7; D gene uncertain. In germline, CDR1 is MDHEN, CDR2 SYDVKM. The V gene lost 6 bases and the J gene lost 6 bases, with 15 bases spanning the gap. CDR3 length equals 13 residues. The chain's CDR3 is CASRAQTAGEQYF. The CDR3 region has the DNA TGTGCCAGCAGGGCTCAAACGGCCGGCGAGCAGTACTTC.

The chain couples TRBV7-3 to TRBJ2-1, with a weak D call TRBD2 (7 bases). CDR1 and CDR2 (germline): SGHTA, FQGTGA. CDR3 length: 13 residues. The V end lost 3 bases, the J end lost 10 bases, and 13 bases lay between the germline ends. The CDR3 DNA is TGTGCCAGCAGCTTCGGCGGGGGCCGAGAGCAGTTCTTC. Translated: CASSFGGGREQFF.